This record looks at one T cell receptor (beta chain) sequence and its context. A much more abundant neighbour one base away suggests this may be a read error. This specimen belongs to a study of cytotoxic CD8 clonotypes in ibrutinib-treated CLL. With cryopreserved PBMCs as the source, roughly 2 micrograms of genomic DNA went to TCR beta libraries. Trimming at V came to 10 bases and at J to 5 bases, leaving 13 bases not matched to a gene. The V gene's germline CDR1 is SNHLY and CDR2 FYNNEI. The CDR3 sequence is 15 residues long. The protocol was immunoSEQ multiplex PCR, while the TCRdb copy is restricted to in-frame clones and leaves out a portion. The sample has under 35,000 clones, approximately 71% seen once.

Sequencing used PBMCs, obtained after 24 months of ibrutinib treatment. This receptor was obtained from a human donor with chronic lymphocytic leukemia. The rearrangement joins TRBV2 to TRBJ2-1, with TRBD2 identical over 8 bases. The CDR3 spells CAKGPGCGGNNEQFF. The CDR3 DNA reads TGTGCCAAGGGGCCCGGGTGCGGGGGGAACAATGAGCAGTTCTTC.